This TCR beta chain was captured in a study of T-cell memory formation after mild COVID-19. Study-level points and caveats: Pre-infection memory contained some responding clones, which suggested that cross-reactive memory had joined.

Of note for this clonotype: Its specificity is unknown.

Trimming took 3 bases from V and 2 from J, leaving 12 bases between them. The CDR3 spans 15 residues. Germline V CDR1 and CDR2: MNHNY, SVGAGI (reference sequence). A single record per CDR3 protein comes from TCRdb applying MiXCR to the 5' RACE reads. The sample contains approximately 54,000 distinct CDR3 sequences, around 10% of which appear only once. The receptor was isolated from a man between 18 and 29 years old who had mild COVID-19 (a few samples of this study predate the infection). Cell type and time point are not known. This sequence joins TRBV6-6 and TRBJ2-3, with D possibly TRBD2 on 7 matching bases. Sequencing was carried out using PBMCs or a T cell subset sorted from them (not recorded which). Written as DNA, the CDR3 is TGTGCCAGCAGTTATGGCGGGGGCCTCACAGATACGCAGTATTTT. Protein: CASSYGGGLTDTQYF.